The rows below give T cell receptor beta chains drawn from one sample of a study of blood T cells in healthy people across ages. TCRdb ran MiXCR on the 5' RACE reads and lists one entry per CDR3 protein. The sample yields 550,000 to 700,000 distinct CDR3 sequences, 27% seen once. Sequenced sample: blood. Receptors were obtained from a woman in her 70s in good health. Both conserved end residues are part of each CDR3. D genes are given only for firm matches. Size is stated for part of the rows, as once, few or many counts, or as a class when the clone is expanded.

>.|13|TRBV20-1|TRBJ2-7|.
CSAKAESSYEQYF
TGCAGTGCTAAGGCGGAGAGCTCCTACGAGCAGTACTTC
>TRBD2|17|TRBV9|TRBJ2-1|.
CASSIYDFSGGANEQFF
TGTGCCAGCAGCATTTATGATTTTAGCGGGGGGGCCAATGAGCAGTTCTTC
>.|17|TRBV5-1|TRBJ2-1|.
CASSLALNPSLDNEQFF
TGCGCCAGCAGCTTGGCGCTGAACCCTAGCCTCGACAATGAGCAGTTCTTC
>TRBD2|17|TRBV7-6|TRBJ2-1|few
CASSLKAELAGLNEQFF
TGTGCCAGCAGCTTAAAGGCGGAACTAGCGGGGCTGAATGAGCAGTTCTTC
>.|14|TRBV20-1|TRBJ2-5|.
CSARGRQIQETQYF
TGCAGTGCTAGGGGGCGACAGATCCAAGAGACCCAGTACTTC
>.|13|TRBV20-1|TRBJ2-1|.
CSARRHLYNEQFF
TGCAGTGCCAGAAGACACCTATACAATGAGCAGTTCTTC
>TRBD1|12|TRBV29-1|TRBJ2-5|.
CSVKTGTDHRYF
TGCAGCGTCAAAACCGGGACAGATCATCGGTACTTC
>TRBD2|14|TRBV7-2|TRBJ2-7|few
CASSLMSGRHEQYF
TGTGCCAGCAGCTTAATGAGCGGGAGGCACGAGCAGTACTTC
>.|13|TRBV3-1|TRBJ2-6|few
CASSQGGANVLTF
TGTGCCAGCAGCCAAGGTGGGGCCAACGTCCTGACTTTC
>.|14|TRBV6-5|TRBJ1-2|.
CASSYSMSRDGYTF
TGTGCCAGCAGTTACTCGATGAGTAGGGATGGCTACACCTTC
>TRBD2|16|TRBV20-1|TRBJ2-2|.
CSARALAGGLTGELFF
TGCAGTGCTAGGGCCTTAGCGGGAGGGCTCACCGGGGAGCTGTTTTTT
>.|15|TRBV7-2|TRBJ1-3|few
CASSPPVWTSNTIYF
TGTGCCAGCAGCCCCCCGGTGTGGACATCAAACACCATATATTTT
>TRBD1|15|TRBV10-3|TRBJ1-2|.
CAISATDRETYGYTF
TGTGCCATCAGTGCCACGGACAGGGAGACCTATGGCTACACCTTC
>TRBD1|17|TRBV5-1|TRBJ2-3|.
CASSAGTEPTPTDTQYF
TGCGCCAGCAGCGCCGGGACAGAGCCTACACCCACGGATACGCAGTATTTT
>TRBD1|15|TRBV20-1|TRBJ1-5|.
CSARTSGQGWQPQHF
TGCAGTGCTAGAACTTCGGGACAGGGGTGGCAGCCCCAGCATTTT
>TRBD2|16|TRBV6-5|TRBJ2-5|.
CASSYQSGGVRETQYF
TGTGCCAGCAGTTACCAAAGCGGGGGGGTTCGGGAGACCCAGTACTTC
>.|12|TRBV5-5|TRBJ2-5|.
CASSLTGRYLLF
TGTGCCAGCAGCTTGACAGGGCGATACCTCCTCTTC
>.|14|TRBV10-1|TRBJ2-3|.
CASSESPITDTQYF
TGCGCCAGCAGTGAGTCGCCTATCACAGATACGCAGTATTTT
>.|14|TRBV25-1|TRBJ2-4|.
CASRPTGTRNIQYF
TGTGCCAGCAGGCCGACAGGAACCAGAAACATTCAGTACTTC
>.|13|TRBV5-6|TRBJ2-1|few
CASSLPLGNEQFF
TGTGCCAGCAGCTTACCACTGGGGAATGAGCAGTTCTTC
>.|15|TRBV7-2|TRBJ2-5|few
CASSTRLRAVETQYF
TGTGCCAGCAGCACTCGTTTACGGGCGGTGGAGACCCAGTACTTC
>.|14|TRBV12-3/TRBV12-4|TRBJ1-6|.
CASSTGLDNSPLHF
TGTGCCAGCAGCACAGGGTTAGATAATTCACCCCTCCACTTT
>.|13|TRBV20-1|TRBJ2-5|.
CSAIIANQETQYF
TGCAGTGCTATTATAGCGAACCAAGAGACCCAGTACTTC
>.|12|TRBV12-3/TRBV12-4|TRBJ2-3|many
CATDPAEATQYF
TGTGCCACCGACCCCGCCGAGGCTACGCAGTATTTT
>.|15|TRBV10-3|TRBJ2-3|.
CAISEQGISTDTQYF
TGTGCCATCAGTGAACAGGGAATAAGCACAGATACGCAGTATTTT
>.|15|TRBV27|TRBJ1-1|.
CASSLSGGLRTEAFF
TGTGCCAGCAGTTTATCTGGGGGGTTACGCACTGAAGCTTTCTTT
>TRBD1|12|TRBV29-1|TRBJ1-1|.
CSVTGGDTEAFF
TGCAGCGTCACAGGGGGCGACACTGAAGCTTTCTTT
>TRBD1|15|TRBV7-2|TRBJ1-2|few
CASSRDRASNYGYTF
TGTGCCAGCAGCCGCGACAGGGCGTCAAACTATGGCTACACCTTC
>.|15|TRBV28|TRBJ2-7|.
CASSLGQRRSYEQYF
TGTGCCAGCAGTTTGGGGCAACGGCGCTCCTACGAGCAGTACTTC
>.|13|TRBV29-1|TRBJ2-7|.
CSALTGARDEQYF
TGCAGCGCATTGACAGGAGCTCGAGACGAGCAGTACTTC
>.|16|TRBV5-1|TRBJ2-7|.
CASSLVGKTDTYEQYF
TGCGCCAGCAGCTTGGTGGGAAAGACGGATACTTACGAGCAGTACTTC
>.|14|TRBV5-1|TRBJ1-2|.
CASRLLQGGDGYTF
TGCGCCAGCAGGCTACTTCAGGGAGGAGATGGCTACACCTTC
>TRBD2|16|TRBV24-1|TRBJ2-1|many
CATSETIAGGYSEQFF
TGTGCCACCAGTGAAACAATAGCGGGGGGGTATAGTGAGCAGTTCTTC
>.|17|TRBV6-1|TRBJ1-4|few
CASSRPTTAATNEKLFF
TGTGCCAGCAGCAGACCCACAACCGCAGCAACTAATGAAAAACTGTTTTTT
>.|15|TRBV20-1|TRBJ1-4|.
CSARRALGTNEKLFF
TGCAGTGCTAGACGAGCTTTGGGGACTAATGAAAAACTGTTTTTT
>TRBD1|15|TRBV7-6|TRBJ1-5|few
CASTPGQGANQPQHF
TGTGCCAGCACCCCTGGACAGGGGGCCAATCAGCCCCAGCATTTT
>.|15|TRBV6-1|TRBJ1-1|few
CASTRSGARNTEAFF
TGTGCCAGCACCCGAAGTGGGGCCCGAAACACTGAAGCTTTCTTT
>.|14|TRBV29-1|TRBJ2-1|few
CSVGTPVTYNEQFF
TGCAGCGTTGGGACGCCGGTTACCTACAATGAGCAGTTCTTC
>.|12|TRBV24-1|TRBJ1-2|.
CATSDAAYGYTF
TGTGCCACCAGTGATGCCGCCTATGGCTACACCTTC
>.|13|TRBV6-2/TRBV6-3|TRBJ1-1|few
CASSPRLRSEAFF
TGTGCCAGCAGTCCAAGGCTGAGATCTGAAGCTTTCTTT
>.|13|TRBV7-2|TRBJ1-5|once
CASSTTGSQPQHF
TGTGCCAGCAGCACTACAGGGAGTCAGCCCCAGCATTTT
>.|14|TRBV12-3/TRBV12-4|TRBJ1-5|.
CASSIGQSNQPQHF
TGTGCCAGCAGCATCGGGCAGAGCAATCAGCCCCAGCATTTT